These 28 T cell receptor beta chains share one sample of origin, sequenced in a study of T cell responses to AZD1222 COVID-19 vaccine (dated by TCRdb to the early 2020s). Receptor libraries were prepared by the immunoSEQ multiplex PCR assay. TCRdb stores this immuneACCESS table with in-frame sequences only. Part of the clones is absent; in the studies checked, under half of the shortfall reflects unresolved V genes, and no reason is known for the rest. This sample is represented by about 86,000 clones; 88% of them were singletons. The ten largest clones represent roughly 5.2% of the sample. The time point tag for this specimen amounts to: baseline before first vaccination. The sequenced sample was peripheral blood, obtained on day 0 of AZD1222 vaccination. These receptors were obtained from an adult in good health.

Comments on this clone: Within the sample, other DNA sequences also encode this same CDR3. CDR3 sequence reads: CASSQDRSGYEQYF. DNA for the CDR3: TGCGCCAGCAGCCAAGATAGGTCCGGGTACGAGCAGTACTTC. The J gene is TRBJ2-7, the V gene TRBV4-3; no reliable D call. The CDR3 sequence is 14 residues long. Germline V lookup: CDR1 LGHNA, CDR2 YSLEER. V was clipped by 0 bases and J by 4 bases, with 10 bases between them.

The chain employs TRBV2 and TRBJ2-1, with a possible D match to TRBD2 (6 bases). This CDR3 comprises 13 residues. Germline assignment: CDR1 SNHLY and CDR2 FYNNEI. Trimming left V 3 bases short and J 10 bases short, with 13 bases between. The CDR3 protein is CASSDLGLAEQFF. The CDR3 DNA reads TGTGCCAGCAGTGATCTAGGGCTAGCGGAGCAGTTCTTC.

The chain is built from TRBV6-5 and TRBJ2-1; 11 nucleotides match TRBD2. The J segment lost 10 bases and the V segment lost 6 bases, leaving 2 bases of the junction unmatched. In germline, CDR1 is MNHEY, CDR2 SVGAGI. This CDR3 comprises 12 residues. The CDR3 sequence: CASRRLAGEQFF. The CDR3 nucleotides read TGTGCCAGCAGAAGACTAGCGGGAGAGCAGTTCTTC.

The chain has TRBV18 and TRBJ2-1; D is perhaps TRBD2 (5 bases). This CDR3 is built from 20 residues. Germline V gives CDR1 KGHSH, CDR2 LQKENI. The V and J ends lost 0 bases and 5 bases respectively, with 26 bases between them. Here the CDR3 reads CASSPPFFLSAVDRNNEQFF. The CDR3 DNA follows: TGTGCCAGCTCACCACCGTTTTTTTTGTCAGCGGTAGACCGGAACAATGAGCAGTTCTTC.

The V call is TRBV18, the J call TRBJ2-5; 8 nucleotides align to TRBD2. The CDR3 has 18 amino acids. Germline V gene lookup returns CDR1 KGHSH and CDR2 LQKENI. The J segment lost 4 bases and the V segment lost 0 bases, leaving 13 bases of the junction unmatched. The CDR3 DNA reads as TGTGCCAGCTCACCACCAGGGCCCCCAGCGGGAGAGGGAGAGACCCAGTACTTC. Its translation: CASSPPGPPAGEGETQYF.

The J gene is TRBJ2-5, the V gene TRBV9; D assignment may be TRBD1 or TRBD2 (5 bases each). Germline CDR1 and CDR2: SGDLS and YYNGEE. This CDR3 has 15 residues. With 3 bases removed from V and 4 bases from J, the gap between germline ends came to 16 bases. CDR3 DNA sequence: TGTGCCAGCAGCGGGGGGAGCGGTCCGGGAGAGACCCAGTACTTC. This codes for CASSGGSGPGETQYF.

The chain links TRBV6-1 to TRBJ1-1, with 8 bases fitting TRBD1. The CDR3 sequence is 14 residues long. V lost 1 base to trimming and J lost 10 bases; unmatched junction nucleotides: 8. Germline V CDR1 and CDR2: MNHNS, SASEGT. CDR3 protein: CASSEDRGVVGAFF. The CDR3, as DNA: TGTGCCAGCAGTGAAGACAGGGGGGTGGTCGGAGCTTTCTTT.

The rearrangement joins TRBV29-1 to TRBJ2-1; D is uncertain. V shed 6 bases and J shed 9 bases, with 9 bases lying between them. This CDR3 spans 10 amino acids. Per germline, CDR1 SQVTM and CDR2 ANQGSEA. In nucleotides, the CDR3 is TGCAGCGTGTTTTACGTTGAGCAGTTCTTC. It encodes CSVFYVEQFF.

The chain combines TRBV30 with TRBJ1-2, with TRBD1 identical over 7 bases. CDR1 GTSNPN and CDR2 SVGIG come from the germline V gene (reference sequence). The length of the CDR3 is 13 residues. V shed 1 base and J 6 bases; nucleotides not matched to a gene: 5. CDR3 in amino acids: CAWSAGTDNGYTF. CDR3 bases: TGTGCCTGGAGTGCCGGGACAGATAATGGCTACACCTTC.

This chain uses TRBV9 with TRBJ2-3; TRBD2 matches 10 bases. The V segment lost 2 bases and the J segment 2 bases; nucleotides outside the gene matches: 5. Germline V gene lookup returns CDR1 SGDLS and CDR2 YYNGEE. The CDR3 extends over 16 amino acids. CDR3 sequence reads: CASSVKAGGVTDTQYF. CDR3 bases: TGTGCCAGCAGCGTTAAAGCGGGAGGGGTCACAGATACGCAGTATTTT.

This sequence joins TRBV27 and TRBJ2-7; no definite D call. The CDR3 extends over 17 amino acids. Germline CDR1 is MNHEY and CDR2 is SMNVEV (reference sequence). Trimming shortened V by 5 bases and J by 5 bases, and 25 bases separated the two germline ends. CDR3 amino acids: CASSTYQSGPGRHEQYF. The CDR3 nucleotides read TGTGCCAGCAGTACCTACCAGTCCGGGCCAGGAAGACACGAGCAGTACTTC.

The table lists this clone with a count of one. V gene TRBV5-6 combines with J gene TRBJ1-1, with TRBD1 matching 8 bases. The CDR3 is 14 amino acids. The germline CDR1 and CDR2 sequences are SGHDT and YYEEEE. The J segment lost 4 bases and the V segment lost 2 bases, leaving 4 bases of the junction unmatched. The CDR3 coding sequence is TGTGCCAGCAGCTTCCGGGACAGGTTCACTGAAGCTTTCTTT. This translates into CASSFRDRFTEAFF.

This clone was picked up one time. J is TRBJ2-1 and V is TRBV11-3, with D hard to call. CDR1 and CDR2 (germline): SGHNT, YENEEA. The CDR3 extends over 12 amino acids. V was clipped by 0 bases and J by 11 bases, with 8 bases between them. CDR3 coding DNA: TGTGCCAGCAGCTTAGATGGAGAACAGCAGTTCTTC. Its translation: CASSLDGEQQFF.

This clone appeared a single time. The chain couples TRBV10-2 to TRBJ1-5; D gene ambiguous. V lost 5 bases, J lost 7 bases, and 12 bases lay in between. From germline, CDR1 is WSHSY and CDR2 SAAADI. The CDR3 has 13 amino acids. The CDR3 sequence is CASSLEGTQPQHF. CDR3 DNA: TGCGCCAGCAGTTTGGAGGGAACCCAGCCCCAGCATTTT.

The V call is TRBV7-3, the J call TRBJ2-2, with no clear D. This CDR3 spans 18 amino acids. V lost 3 bases and J lost 4, with 21 bases in between. CDR1 and CDR2 from the germline V gene are SGHTA and FQGTGA. CDR3 region: CASSLNLGPKGSTGELFF. CDR3 in DNA: TGTGCCAGCAGCTTGAATCTCGGGCCAAAGGGATCCACCGGGGAGCTGTTTTTT.

The V gene is TRBV7-9, the J gene TRBJ1-2; D gene unclear. CDR1 SEHNR and CDR2 FQNEAQ come from the germline V gene (reference sequence). Trimming left V 1 base short and J 8 bases short, with 14 bases between. The CDR3 covers 14 residues. The CDR3 sequence is CASSLGARSGGYTF. The CDR3, as DNA: TGTGCCAGCAGCTTAGGGGCCAGATCGGGCGGCTACACCTTC.

V is TRBV5-1 and J is TRBJ2-3, with D hard to call. Trimming took off 1 base at V and 4 bases at J, with 10 bases between the two ends. Germline CDR1 is SGHRS and CDR2 is YFSETQ. This CDR3 is built from 14 residues. This chain's CDR3 is CASSLLILSDTQYF. CDR3 sequence (DNA): TGCGCCAGCAGCTTGCTTATTTTATCAGATACGCAGTATTTT. Together with reference TRBV5-1 and TRBJ2-3, the CDR3 gives the full variable domain: KAGVTQTPRYLIKTRGQQVTLSCSPISGHRSVSWYQQTPGQGLQFLFEYFSETQRNKGNFPGRFSGRQFSNSRSEMNVSTLELGDSALYLCASSLLILSDTQYFGPGTRLTVL.

V gene TRBV7-9 combines with J gene TRBJ2-7; weak D call: TRBD1 (7 bases). The CDR3 spans 15 residues. The V end was cut by 4 bases, the J end by 3 bases, with 16 bases between. Germline V gene data show CDR1 as SEHNR and CDR2 as FQNEAQ (reference sequence). The CDR3 region has the DNA TGTGCCAGCAGCTCTGGGGGGACAGCCTACTACGAGCAGTACTTC. It yields the protein CASSSGGTAYYEQYF.

The CDR3 spells CASSHRVGTRISTQYF. The DNA of the CDR3 is TGTGCCAGCAGCCACAGGGTGGGGACTAGGATTTCTACGCAGTATTTT. The rearrangement uses TRBV7-2 and TRBJ2-3; 8 bases align to TRBD2. Germline trimming cut 5 bases from V and 8 bases from J; bases unmatched to any gene: 15. CDR1 is SGHTA, CDR2 FQGNSA, per germline. This CDR3 is 16 amino acids long.

This chain joins TRBV7-3 and TRBJ2-3; D is unresolved. V lost 0 bases and J lost 6, with 4 bases in between. CDR1 and CDR2 from the germline V gene are SGHTA and FQGTGA. This CDR3 has 12 residues. The CDR3 here is CASSLTRDTQYF. The CDR3 DNA reads as TGTGCCAGCAGCTTAACTCGGGATACGCAGTATTTT.

The V call is TRBV6-6, the J call TRBJ1-1; possibly TRBD1 for D (6 bases). The CDR3 totals 13 residues. Deletions cut 6 bases from V and 8 bases from J, with 16 bases between. Germline loops: CDR1 MNHNY, CDR2 SVGAGI (reference sequence). As DNA, the CDR3 is TGTGCCAGCAGCACAGGGCCTCGGGTCGAAGCTTTCTTT. It is translated as CASSTGPRVEAFF.

The chain carries TRBV18 and TRBJ1-4, with no clear D. The CDR3 has 15 amino acids. V lost 0 bases and J lost 7, with 12 bases in between. Germline V gene lookup returns CDR1 KGHSH and CDR2 LQKENI. Written as DNA, the CDR3 is TGTGCCAGCTCACCACCGTCTCCGATGACTGAAAAACTGTTTTTT. Its translation: CASSPPSPMTEKLFF.

V and J are TRBV5-1 and TRBJ1-4, with D possibly TRBD1 on 5 matching bases. The CDR3 length is 16 residues. The germline V gene encodes CDR1 SGHRS and CDR2 YFSETQ. V lost 5 bases and J 8 bases, leaving 22 bases between the germline ends. This chain's CDR3 is CASSQGTGLGIEKLFF. As DNA, the CDR3 is TGCGCCAGCAGTCAAGGGACGGGCTTAGGGATCGAAAAACTGTTTTTT.

The rearrangement uses TRBV19 and TRBJ1-2; D uncertain. Per the germline V gene, CDR1 is LNHDA and CDR2 is SQIVND (reference sequence). This CDR3 comprises 15 residues. Deletions cut 5 bases from V and 4 bases from J, with 17 bases between. CDR3: CASSSPGVIFYGYTF. The DNA for the CDR3 is TGTGCCAGTAGTTCCCCCGGCGTAATTTTCTATGGCTACACCTTC.

CDR3 DNA sequence: TGCGCCAGCAGCTTGGATAGGGGCAACTATGGCTACACCTTC. It translates to CASSLDRGNYGYTF. The gene calls are TRBV5-1 and TRBJ1-2, with D maybe TRBD1 (5 bases). Per the germline V gene, CDR1 is SGHRS and CDR2 is YFSETQ. V lost 0 bases and J 2 bases, leaving 8 bases between the germline ends. The length of the CDR3 is 14 residues. The full variable domain, completed using reference TRBV5-1 and TRBJ1-2, is KAGVTQTPRYLIKTRGQQVTLSCSPISGHRSVSWYQQTPGQGLQFLFEYFSETQRNKGNFPGRFSGRQFSNSRSEMNVSTLELGDSALYLCASSLDRGNYGYTFGSGTRLTVV.

CDR3 in DNA: TGTGCCAGCAGTGAAGGGGACAGGGGATTCAATCAGCCCCAGCATTTT. Translation: CASSEGDRGFNQPQHF. This chain uses TRBV6-1 with TRBJ1-5, with 10 bases fitting TRBD1. Looked up from germline, CDR1 is MNHNS and CDR2 is SASEGT. V dropped 1 base and J dropped 3; count of bases not matched to a gene: 3. The CDR3 has 16 amino acids.

The chain couples TRBV29-1 to TRBJ2-7; TRBD2 aligns across 8 bases. Losses at the gene ends were 6 bases for V and 1 base for J; bases not matched to a gene: 11. The CDR3 sequence is 15 residues long. Germline lookup yields CDR1 SQVTM and CDR2 ANQGSEA. In DNA, the CDR3 is TGCAGCGTGACCCCCTTTAGCGGGGCTTCCTACGAGCAGTACTTC. Its protein is CSVTPFSGASYEQYF.

The chain links TRBV27 to TRBJ1-2; no clear D gene. V shed 6 bases and J shed 10 bases, with 21 bases lying between them. The CDR3 runs 14 residues. Germline values: CDR1 MNHEY, CDR2 SMNVEV (reference sequence). The CDR3 nucleotides read TGTGCCAGCAGCCTGGACGGCGTGCTTAGGGACTACACCTTC. It yields the protein CASSLDGVLRDYTF.